These 27 T cell receptor beta chains were sequenced from one sample in a study of CD8+CD57+ T cells in acquired aplastic anemia (dated by TCRdb to 2016 to 2019). Patients chosen for sequencing had shown expansion of CD8+CD57+ cells by flow cytometry. Sequencing was carried out with an Illumina HiSeq 2000. TCR beta VDJ combination and CDR3 sequence profiling used genomic DNA as the template. The public reads were reanalyzed by TCRdb: fastp trimming at Q25, MiXCR alignment, in-frame beta chains only. CDR3 protein sequences are deduplicated, and each keeps its most common genes and DNA. The sample records about 180,000 distinct CDR3 sequences, around 50% of which are singletons. The leading ten clones occupy roughly 13% of the sample. Sequenced input: sorted CD4+, CD8+, or CD8+CD57+ T cells (not recorded which) from PBMCs. The receptors originated from a human donor with aplastic anemia.

The CDR3 loop is CASSPTPGRSYEQYF. Here the CDR3 DNA reads TGTGCCAGCAGTCCGACTCCCGGAAGATCCTACGAGCAGTACTTC. The chain couples TRBV7-9 to TRBJ2-7, with unresolved D. V was trimmed by 6 bases and J by 1 base, leaving 16 bases between them. CDR1 SEHNR and CDR2 FQNEAQ come from the germline V gene (reference sequence). The CDR3 spans 15 residues. Looking up the rest from reference TRBV7-9 and TRBJ2-7 gives the full variable domain: DTGVSQNPRHKITKRGQNVTFRCDPISEHNRLYWYRQTLGQGPEFLTYFQNEAQLEKSRLLSDRFSAERPKGSFSTLEIQRTEQGDSAMYLCASSPTPGRSYEQYFGPGTRLTVT.

The J gene is TRBJ1-2, the V gene TRBV29-1; 10 bases agree with TRBD1. Per the germline V gene, CDR1 is SQVTM and CDR2 is ANQGSEA. V dropped 2 bases and J dropped 5; count of bases not matched to a gene: 5. The CDR3 is 14 residues long. CDR3 DNA: TGCAGCGTTGAAAAGGGGACAGGGGTTTATGGCTACACCTTC. Translation gives CSVEKGTGVYGYTF.

This chain links TRBV2 with TRBJ2-1; TRBD1 aligns across 7 bases. The V segment lost 8 bases and the J segment 4 bases; nucleotides outside the gene matches: 11. This CDR3 has 15 amino acids. The germline CDR1 and CDR2 sequences are SNHLY and FYNNEI. For the CDR3, the DNA is TGTGCCAGCGTACCGGGACAGCTAACTTACAATGAGCAGTTCTTC. Translation: CASVPGQLTYNEQFF.

The V gene is TRBV2, the J gene TRBJ1-6; D gene unclear. Trimming removed 2 bases from V and 10 bases from J, with 9 bases in between. The CDR3 sequence is 13 residues long. Germline V gives CDR1 SNHLY, CDR2 FYNNEI. The CDR3 region is CASSEQVGSPLHF. CDR3 in DNA: TGTGCCAGCAGTGAACAGGTTGGCTCACCCCTCCACTTT.

J is TRBJ1-2 and V is TRBV5-1, with 9 bases aligning to TRBD1. The germline V gene encodes CDR1 SGHRS and CDR2 YFSETQ. The CDR3 has 13 amino acids. The V gene end was trimmed by 4 bases and the J gene end by 6 bases; junction bases not matched to a gene: 4. The CDR3 nucleotides read TGCGCCAGCAGCCTACAGGGGGCGGATGGCTACACCTTC. Its protein product is CASSLQGADGYTF.

Notes on this clonotype: A read error may be the cause here, since a much bigger clone is one base away. The chain recombines TRBV6-1 with TRBJ2-7; 7 positions agree with TRBD2. The CDR3 has 14 amino acids. Germline CDR1 and CDR2: MNHNS and SASEGT. CDR3 sequence (DNA): TGTGCCAGCGTTCCAAGCCCACCCGCGGGAGAGCAGCACTTC. Its protein product is CASVPSPPAGEQHF.

At least ten counts were recorded for this clonotype. The chain combines TRBV7-9 with TRBJ1-1; D gene unclear. The V gene lost 6 bases and the J gene lost 5 bases, with 7 bases spanning the gap. Per germline, CDR1 SEHNR and CDR2 FQNEAQ (reference sequence). This CDR3 is built from 11 residues. CDR3 protein: CASSPGTEAFF. For the CDR3, the DNA is TGTGCCAGCAGTCCCGGGACTGAAGCTTTCTTT.

The rearrangement joins TRBV25-1 to TRBJ1-6, with 7 bases lining up with TRBD1. Trimming at V came to 3 bases and at J to 9 bases, leaving 5 bases not matched to a gene. Germline CDR1 reads MGHDK; CDR2 reads SYGVNS. The CDR3 spans 14 residues. This CDR3 reads CASSDLHRGSPLHF. The DNA for the CDR3 is TGTGCCAGCAGTGACCTCCACAGGGGTTCACCCCTCCACTTT.

A word on this clonotype: A read error may account for a junction end that differs from germline. The chain uses TRBV10-3 and TRBJ2-3; the match to TRBD2 covers 8 bases. This CDR3 contains 15 residues. Germline assignment: CDR1 ENHRY and CDR2 SYGVKD. This chain's CDR3 is CAISGSSGGIGTQYF. CDR3 in DNA: TGTGCCATCAGTGGCTCGAGCGGGGGAATAGGTACGCAGTATTTC.

The chain uses TRBV24-1 and TRBJ2-5; D remains ambiguous. The germline gives CDR1 KGHDR, CDR2 SFDVKD. Trimming left V 4 bases short and J 0 bases short, with 5 bases between. This CDR3 region has 13 residues. The CDR3 bases are TGTGCCACCAGTGACAGCCACCAAGAGACCCAGTACTTC. Translation: CATSDSHQETQYF.

The CDR3 region has the DNA TGTGCCAGCAGCGTAGGTGGTAGGGGGGGCGAGCAGTACTTC. Translation gives CASSVGGRGGEQYF. The rearrangement uses TRBV9 and TRBJ2-7; D might be TRBD2 (7 bases). Germline-derived CDR1 and CDR2 are SGDLS and YYNGEE. The CDR3 is 14 residues long. Trimming removed 0 bases at V and 6 bases at J, with 13 bases between.

This clonotype was recorded many times. The genes are TRBV10-3 and TRBJ1-3; tentative D call: TRBD1 (5 bases). Germline V gene sequence: CDR1 ENHRY, CDR2 SYGVKD. The CDR3 length is 15 residues. V dropped 5 bases and J dropped 0 bases, with 11 bases sitting between them. The CDR3 is CAISPGVDSGNTIYF. The CDR3 DNA reads TGTGCCATCAGTCCGGGGGTGGACTCTGGAAACACCATATATTTT.

In its sample, this clonotype was seen a few times. The chain links TRBV28 to TRBJ2-2; 8 bases agree with TRBD1. CDR3 size: 15 residues. The V gene end was trimmed by 5 bases and the J gene end by 7 bases; junction bases not matched to a gene: 9. Germline CDR1 is MDHEN and CDR2 is SYDVKM. CDR3 in amino acids: CASSGLGQGIGELFF. In DNA form, the CDR3 reads TGTGCCAGCAGTGGACTCGGACAGGGCATCGGGGAGCTGTTTTTT.

Of note for this clonotype: One junction end does not reproduce the germline sequence, and a read error may be involved. This rearrangement joins TRBV10-3 to TRBJ2-2; TRBD1 agrees at 9 bases. Germline-derived CDR1 and CDR2 are ENHRY and SYGVKD. The CDR3 runs to 16 residues. CDR3 protein: CASSDPGQGNTGELFF. The CDR3 nucleotides are TGTGCCAGCAGTGACCCGGGACAGGGGAACACCGGGGAGCTGTTTTTT.

This rearrangement joins TRBV2 to TRBJ2-6; D may be TRBD1 (5 bases). CDR3 length: 15 amino acids. Trimming shortened V by 4 bases and J by 0 bases, and 7 bases separated the two germline ends. Per germline, CDR1 SNHLY and CDR2 FYNNEI. The CDR3 nucleotides read TGTGCCAGCAGTGTCAGGGTCTCTGGGGCCAACGTCCTGACTTTC. Translated, it gives CASSVRVSGANVLTF.

The gene calls are TRBV10-3 and TRBJ2-5; possibly TRBD1 for D (6 bases). The CDR3 covers 13 residues. Per the germline V gene, CDR1 is ENHRY and CDR2 is SYGVKD. V lost 3 bases to trimming and J lost 4 bases, with 9 bases between them. DNA for the CDR3: TGTGCCATCAGTGAACGCAGGGGAGAGACCCAGTACTTC. Translation gives CAISERRGETQYF.

In its sample, this clonotype was seen many times. The J gene is TRBJ2-7, the V gene TRBV19, with TRBD1 identical over 9 bases. Looked up from germline, CDR1 is LNHDA and CDR2 is SQIVND (reference sequence). The CDR3 runs to 15 residues. J gave up 2 bases and V 7 bases, and 9 bases lay outside the gene matches. In nucleotides, the CDR3 is TGTGCCAGTACCCCAACCGGGACAGGGCCCTACGAGCAGTACTTC. Amino acid sequence: CASTPTGTGPYEQYF.

This rearrangement joins TRBV10-3 to TRBJ2-2, with 8 nucleotides matching TRBD1. This CDR3 has 15 amino acids. With 3 bases clipped from V and 1 base from J, the junction kept 1 base outside the gene matches. The V gene's germline CDR1 is ENHRY and CDR2 SYGVKD. CDR3 nucleotide sequence: TGTGCCATCAGTGAAGGACAGGGGAACACCGGGGAGCTGTTTTTT. Amino acids: CAISEGQGNTGELFF.

This clonotype has a count of ten or more. This chain connects TRBV29-1 to TRBJ2-1; maybe TRBD2 (6 bases). The germline V gene encodes CDR1 SQVTM and CDR2 ANQGSEA. The CDR3 length is 15 residues. Trimming removed 2 bases at V and 10 bases at J, with 21 bases between. For the CDR3, the DNA is TGCAGCGTTGAAAAGGGAGGAGGCTCCCCGAGGGAGCAGTTCTTC. Its protein is CSVEKGGGSPREQFF.

Only a few counts were recorded for this clonotype. The chain employs TRBV27 and TRBJ2-7; the match to TRBD1 covers 7 bases. The length of the CDR3 is 15 residues. Germline CDR1 MNHEY, CDR2 SMNVEV (reference sequence). The ends lost 0 bases at V and 0 bases at J; junction bases unmatched: 2. The CDR3: CASSLSTGSSYEQYF. Here the CDR3 DNA reads TGTGCCAGCAGTTTATCGACAGGGTCCTCCTACGAGCAGTACTTC.

The V gene is TRBV5-1, the J gene TRBJ1-6; D is possibly TRBD1 (6 bases). This CDR3 is 15 amino acids long. CDR1 SGHRS and CDR2 YFSETQ come from the germline V gene. Trimming removed 1 base from V and 5 bases from J, with 10 bases in between. In DNA form, the CDR3 reads TGCGCCAGCAGCTTGACAGGGCCCGATAATTCACCCCTCCACTTT. Translation: CASSLTGPDNSPLHF.

This clonotype was recorded at least ten times. The gene calls are TRBV10-1 and TRBJ2-1; 11 bases agree with TRBD2. From germline, CDR1 is WNHNN and CDR2 SYGVQD (reference sequence). V was clipped by 8 bases and J by 6 bases; unmatched bases: 18. CDR3 length equals 18 residues. Written as DNA, the CDR3 is TGCGCCAGCCCGTCGAGGGTAGCGGGGGGGCTTTGGATCAATGAGCAGTTCTTC. Translated: CASPSRVAGGLWINEQFF.

There are many counts of this clonotype. The CDR3 coding sequence is TGTGCCAGCAGGGGACAGGGGAATATGGAGACCCAGTACTTC. Protein product: CASRGQGNMETQYF. The chain combines TRBV25-1 with TRBJ2-5, with 10 bases that match TRBD1. Losses at the gene ends were 6 bases for V and 5 bases for J; bases not matched to a gene: 6. The germline V gene encodes CDR1 MGHDK and CDR2 SYGVNS. This CDR3 has 14 residues.

This CDR3 reads CASTRGRGGGETQYF. CDR3 DNA: TGTGCCAGCACACGGGGGCGGGGGGGCGGAGAGACCCAGTACTTC. The chain carries TRBV2 and TRBJ2-7, with TRBD2 matching 9 bases. Gene TRBJ2-5 matches the end of the DNA better, so the J call may be wrong. Germline assignment: CDR1 SNHLY and CDR2 FYNNEI. CDR3 length: 15 residues.

The table lists this clonotype with many counts. The gene calls are TRBV5-1 and TRBJ2-1; TRBD2 matches 8 bases. The length of the CDR3 is 14 residues. V shed 7 bases and J 5 bases; nucleotides not matched to a gene: 8. In germline, CDR1 is SGHRS, CDR2 YFSETQ. Written as DNA, the CDR3 is TGCGCCAGCCGATACGGGGGGGCCGACAATGAGCAGTTCTTC. As protein: CASRYGGADNEQFF.

This clonotype has a count of ten or more. The CDR3 region is CASSMGLAGGGAEQFF. The CDR3 DNA reads as TGTGCCAGTAGTATGGGCTTAGCGGGGGGCGGGGCTGAGCAGTTCTTC. The gene calls are TRBV19 and TRBJ2-1; TRBD2 agrees at 10 bases. V lost 3 bases to trimming and J lost 9 bases; unmatched junction nucleotides: 11. The germline V gene has CDR1 LNHDA and CDR2 SQIVND (reference sequence). The CDR3 consists of 16 residues.

This clonotype appeared many times. The chain combines TRBV6-2 or TRBV6-3 with TRBJ2-5; 8 bases agree with TRBD1. This CDR3 is built from 15 residues. CDR1 is MNHEY and CDR2 is SVGEGT in the germline V gene. V dropped 4 bases and J dropped 7; count of bases not matched to a gene: 11. CDR3 bases: TGTGCCAGCAGTTTGCGACAGGGGCTTGACGGGACCCAGTACTTC. This encodes CASSLRQGLDGTQYF.